The 18 T cell receptor beta chains below all came from one sample that was sequenced in a study of T cell repertoires in cytomegalovirus infection. TCRdb re-called the reads with MiXCR, one entry per CDR3 protein. This table holds fewer than 70,000 distinct CDR3 sequences, about 29% found once. Antigen specificity for these receptors is unknown. The sequenced sample was CD8+ T cells from cultured PBMCs, obtained from culture after CMV antigen stimulation. The receptors here all came from a human donor in good health (CMV status not recorded). Some clones in this sample may be carry-over from other donors' samples.

This clonotype was detected many times. The chain combines TRBV7-8 with TRBJ1-1; D is unclear. Germline-derived CDR1 and CDR2 are SGHVS and FQNEAQ. CDR3 size: 15 residues. Trimming shortened V by 1 base and J by 1 base, and 10 bases separated the two germline ends. This CDR3 is CASSLGVMGNTEAFF. CDR3 sequence (DNA): TGTGCCAGCAGCTTAGGGGTGATGGGGAACACTGAAGCTTTCTTT.

This clonotype has more than one count but fewer than ten. This chain's CDR3 is CASSFWGGESNYGYTF. CDR3 DNA sequence: TGTGCCAGCAGCTTTTGGGGGGGGGAGTCCAACTATGGCTACACCTTC. The chain carries TRBV7-8 and TRBJ1-2; a weak D match, TRBD1 (5 bases). V shed 3 bases and J shed 2 bases, with 16 bases lying between them. The CDR3 spans 16 residues. Germline assignment: CDR1 SGHVS and CDR2 FQNEAQ.

This clonotype turned up a few times. The chain is built from TRBV12-3 or TRBV12-4 and TRBJ1-5; D gene ambiguous. The CDR3 extends over 15 amino acids. Trimming stripped 2 bases from V and 1 base from J, with 9 bases between. As DNA, the CDR3 is TGTGCCAGCAGTTTAAGATCGGCAAGCAATCAGCCCCAGCATTTT. Its protein is CASSLRSASNQPQHF.

The chain uses TRBV12-5 and TRBJ2-1, with D uncertain. Trimming removed 0 bases at V and 5 bases at J, with 8 bases between. CDR1 LGHNT and CDR2 FRNRAP come from the germline V gene. The CDR3 runs 14 residues. CDR3 sequence reads: CASGLVSRDNEQFF. The DNA of the CDR3 is TGTGCTAGTGGTTTGGTATCCCGGGACAATGAGCAGTTCTTC.

DNA of the CDR3: TGCGCCAGCAGCCAACGGGGTGGTGGGGCCAACGTCCTGACTTTC. Protein sequence: CASSQRGGGANVLTF. The chain couples TRBV4-3 to TRBJ2-6; D perhaps matches TRBD2 (5 bases). V gave up 2 bases and J gave up 3 bases, with 8 bases separating them. The CDR3 runs 15 residues. CDR1 and CDR2 from the germline V gene are LGHNA and YSLEER.

The chain has TRBV11-3 and TRBJ1-6; 12 bases agree with TRBD1. The CDR3 has 15 amino acids. Losses at the gene ends were 8 bases for V and 8 bases for J; bases not matched to a gene: 7. Germline CDR1 is SGHNT and CDR2 is YENEEA. The CDR3: CASGGQGAPHSPLHF. Here the CDR3 DNA reads TGTGCCAGCGGGGGACAGGGGGCCCCCCATTCACCCCTCCACTTT. Using reference TRBV11-3 and TRBJ1-6 for the parts outside the CDR3, the full variable domain is EAGVVQSPRYKIIEKKQPVAFWCNPISGHNTLYWYLQNLGQGPELLIRYENEEAVDDSQLPKDRFSAERLKGVDSTLKIQPAELGDSAVYLCASGGQGAPHSPLHFGNGTRLTVT.

The J gene is TRBJ1-5, the V gene TRBV6-6, with D perhaps matching TRBD1 (6 bases). V dropped 4 bases and J dropped 7 bases, with 11 bases sitting between them. The germline V gene has CDR1 MNHNY and CDR2 SVGAGI (reference sequence). The length of the CDR3 is 13 residues. The CDR3 region is CASSSNRAQPQHF. CDR3 coding DNA: TGTGCCAGCAGTTCAAACAGGGCCCAGCCCCAGCATTTT.

This clonotype came up many times. The gene calls are TRBV7-2 and TRBJ1-3; no firm D call. The CDR3 length is 13 residues. Trimming stripped 0 bases from V and 4 bases from J, with 4 bases between. Germline lookup yields CDR1 SGHTA and CDR2 FQGNSA. CDR3 residues: CASSLASGNTIYF. CDR3 coding DNA: TGTGCCAGCAGCTTAGCTTCAGGAAACACCATATATTTT.

This clonotype was observed many times. The rearrangement uses TRBV7-3 and TRBJ2-3; 12 nucleotides agree with TRBD2. This CDR3 has 19 amino acids. The V gene end was trimmed by 5 bases and the J gene end by 0 bases; junction bases not matched to a gene: 12. CDR1 SGHTA and CDR2 FQGTGA come from the germline V gene. CDR3 sequence reads: CASSAGLAGYPTSTDTQYF. The CDR3 DNA sequence: TGTGCCAGCAGCGCTGGACTAGCGGGGTATCCTACTAGCACAGATACGCAGTATTTT. The full variable domain, completed using reference TRBV7-3 and TRBJ2-3, is GAGVSQTPSNKVTEKGKYVELRCDPISGHTALYWYRQSLGQGPEFLIYFQGTGAADDSGLPNDRFFAVRPEGSVSTLKIQRTERGDSAVYLCASSAGLAGYPTSTDTQYFGPGTRLTVL.

The rearrangement joins TRBV11-2 to TRBJ2-3, with 12 bases lining up with TRBD2. The CDR3 is 17 amino acids. Trimming removed 5 bases from V and 6 bases from J; junction bases left unmatched: 12. The germline V gene encodes CDR1 SGHAT and CDR2 FQNNGV. CDR3 sequence reads: CASSPPYRLAGDDTQYF. CDR3 nucleotides: TGTGCCAGCAGCCCACCATATAGACTAGCGGGAGATGATACGCAGTATTTT.

This clonotype turned up a few times. This chain connects TRBV7-9 to TRBJ1-2, with 9 nucleotides matching TRBD1. The germline gives CDR1 SEHNR, CDR2 FQNEAQ (reference sequence). This CDR3 comprises 15 residues. After removal of 4 bases from V and 1 base from J, the junction contained 4 bases not matched to a gene. The CDR3, as DNA: TGTGCCAGCAGCTCTACAGGGGGCCTTAACTATGGCTACACCTTC. It is translated as CASSSTGGLNYGYTF.

V gene TRBV6-8 combines with J gene TRBJ2-1; 12 nucleotides line up with TRBD2. This CDR3 region has 15 residues. The V gene end was trimmed by 8 bases and the J gene end by 9 bases; junction bases not matched to a gene: 11. Germline V lookup: CDR1 MNHGY, CDR2 SAAAGT. For the CDR3, the DNA is TGTGCCAGCTCAACTTGGACTAGCGGGAAGGGTGAGCAGTTCTTC. Residues: CASSTWTSGKGEQFF.

The rearrangement joins TRBV11-3 to TRBJ2-5; no clear D. Looked up from germline, CDR1 is SGHNT and CDR2 is YENEEA. This CDR3 has 16 amino acids. Deletions cut 0 bases from V and 0 bases from J, with 11 bases between. The CDR3, as DNA: TGTGCCAGCAGCTTAGATCGGAAAGCGTACCAAGAGACCCAGTACTTC. Translating gives CASSLDRKAYQETQYF.

This clonotype was recorded a few times. The chain combines TRBV20-1 with TRBJ2-3, with 12 bases matching TRBD2. CDR1 is DFQATT, CDR2 SNEGSKA, per germline (reference sequence). J was trimmed by 2 bases and V by 0 bases; bases with no gene match: 15. The CDR3 is 20 residues long. The DNA for the CDR3 is TGCAGTGCTAGAGATGGGGCCAAACTAGCGGGAGGCTACCCCACAGATACGCAGTATTTT. Amino acid sequence: CSARDGAKLAGGYPTDTQYF.

V usage is TRBV6-5 and J usage is TRBJ2-1, with D unclear. V was trimmed by 4 bases and J by 8 bases, leaving 6 bases between them. Germline V CDR1 and CDR2: MNHEY, SVGAGI. This CDR3 spans 11 amino acids. The CDR3: CASSSLDEQFF. CDR3 coding DNA: TGTGCCAGCAGTTCCCTGGATGAGCAGTTCTTC.

This clonotype was observed a handful of times. This chain joins TRBV19 and TRBJ2-1; 8 bases are shared with TRBD1. Germline V gene data show CDR1 as LNHDA and CDR2 as SQIVND (reference sequence). The CDR3 runs 13 residues. J lost 3 bases, V lost 10 bases, and 5 bases had no gene match. The CDR3 nucleotides read TGTGCCATCGGACAGGGTCTCTACAATGAGCAGTTCTTC. Translating it yields CAIGQGLYNEQFF.

In this sample, this clonotype turned up a few times. This chain uses TRBV6-5 with TRBJ1-6; no firm D call. The V and J ends lost 2 bases and 10 bases respectively, with 9 bases between them. There are 13 residues in the CDR3. The germline CDR1 and CDR2 sequences are MNHEY and SVGAGI. The CDR3 reads CASSYGRGSPLHF. DNA for the CDR3: TGTGCCAGCAGTTACGGAAGAGGGTCACCCCTCCACTTT.

The table lists this clonotype with a few counts. The rearrangement links TRBV27 to TRBJ1-1, with 7 bases matching TRBD1. This CDR3 has 13 amino acids. Looked up from germline, CDR1 is MNHEY and CDR2 is SMNVEV (reference sequence). Germline trimming cut 6 bases from V and 7 bases from J; bases unmatched to any gene: 8. Here the CDR3 reads CASSSTGAVEAFF. Here the CDR3 DNA reads TGTGCCAGCAGCTCCACAGGGGCAGTTGAAGCTTTCTTT.